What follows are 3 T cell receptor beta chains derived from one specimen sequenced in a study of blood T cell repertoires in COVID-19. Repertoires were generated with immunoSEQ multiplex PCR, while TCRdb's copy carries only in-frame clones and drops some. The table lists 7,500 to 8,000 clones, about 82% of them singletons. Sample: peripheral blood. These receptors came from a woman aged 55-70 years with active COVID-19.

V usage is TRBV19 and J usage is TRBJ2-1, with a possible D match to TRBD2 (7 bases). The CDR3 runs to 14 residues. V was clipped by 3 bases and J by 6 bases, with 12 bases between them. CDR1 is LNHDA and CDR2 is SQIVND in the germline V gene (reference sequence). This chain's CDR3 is CASSMEGGGNEQFF. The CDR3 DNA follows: TGTGCCAGTAGTATGGAAGGGGGGGGCAATGAGCAGTTCTTC.

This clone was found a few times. For the CDR3, the DNA is TGCAGTGCTAGAGGCGTTGGCTACACCTTC. It specifies CSARGVGYTF. The chain has TRBV20-1 and TRBJ1-2; D gene uncertain. V was cut by 1 base and J by 7 bases, with 4 bases left in between. The CDR3 has 10 residues. Germline loops: CDR1 DFQATT, CDR2 SNEGSKA (reference sequence).

The CDR3 DNA reads TGTGCCAGCAGCCGGTTCAGGGTGAACACTGAAGCTTTCTTT. Residues: CASSRFRVNTEAFF. J is TRBJ1-1 and V is TRBV3-1 (or the pseudogene TRBV3-2), with a possible D match to TRBD1 (5 bases). V was clipped by 4 bases and J by 0 bases, with 9 bases between them. CDR1 and CDR2 (germline): LGHDT, YNNKEL (reference sequence). The CDR3 is 14 amino acids.